The 28 T cell receptor beta chains given below trace back to one sample, sequenced in a study of cytomegalovirus exposure and HLA in healthy donors. 13 Jbeta primers and 60 Vbeta primers were used for the PCR. Profiling relied on immunoSEQ multiplex PCR, and the TCRdb table lists in-frame clones only, not all of them. The data contain 100,000 to 150,000 clones, about four fifths of them seen just once; the ten biggest clones take up roughly an eighth. The sequencing sample was made of PBMCs. These receptors were collected from a woman aged 55-70 years in good health and CMV-seropositive.

This clone was observed a few times. V usage is TRBV4-3 and J usage is TRBJ2-5; a weak D match, TRBD2 (5 bases). Germline assignment: CDR1 LGHNA and CDR2 YSLEER. The CDR3 has 18 residues. Deletions cut 0 bases from V and 4 bases from J, with 21 bases between. CDR3 DNA sequence: TGCGCCAGCAGCCAAGATATATCGGGGTCGCCTACAAGAGAGACCCAGTACTTC. Protein sequence: CASSQDISGSPTRETQYF.

The rearrangement links TRBV7-2 to TRBJ2-7, with TRBD1 matching 11 bases. Germline-derived CDR1 and CDR2 are SGHTA and FQGNSA. V dropped 3 bases and J dropped 7; count of bases not matched to a gene: 11. The CDR3 runs 16 residues. In nucleotides, the CDR3 is TGTGCCAGCAGCTTCACCGGGACAGGGGGAGCGCGGGAGCAGTACTTC. Translated, it gives CASSFTGTGGAREQYF.

J is TRBJ2-3 and V is TRBV11-2, with 8 bases lining up with TRBD2. This CDR3 is built from 15 residues. Losses at the gene ends were 3 bases for V and 2 bases for J; bases not matched to a gene: 4. Germline V lookup: CDR1 SGHAT, CDR2 FQNNGV. The CDR3 sequence is CASSFERGITDTQYF. CDR3 nucleotides: TGTGCCAGCAGCTTTGAGCGGGGGATCACAGATACGCAGTATTTT.

This chain connects TRBV5-6 to TRBJ2-5, with 8 nucleotides matching TRBD2. The CDR3 has 16 amino acids. V was clipped by 3 bases and J by 5 bases; unmatched bases: 12. Germline CDR1 and CDR2: SGHDT and YYEEEE. CDR3 amino acids: CASSSSGTRVGETQYF. The CDR3 DNA reads TGTGCCAGCAGCTCATCCGGGACTAGGGTTGGGGAGACCCAGTACTTC.

The V call is TRBV5-1, the J call TRBJ2-3; D perhaps matches TRBD1 (5 bases). The CDR3 is 13 residues long. V lost 2 bases, J lost 3 bases, and 7 bases lay in between. CDR1 and CDR2 from the germline V gene are SGHRS and YFSETQ. The CDR3 is CASSFPGTDTQYF. Here the CDR3 DNA reads TGCGCCAGCAGCTTCCCAGGGACAGATACGCAGTATTTT.

This chain uses TRBV30 with TRBJ1-1; the match to TRBD1 covers 7 bases. The germline V gene encodes CDR1 GTSNPN and CDR2 SVGIG (reference sequence). This CDR3 comprises 16 residues. Trimming removed 1 base from V and 4 bases from J; junction bases left unmatched: 12. The CDR3 region is CAWSGQAGTAFTEAFF. The CDR3 DNA is TGTGCCTGGAGTGGTCAAGCCGGGACAGCTTTCACTGAAGCTTTCTTT. Together with reference TRBV30 and TRBJ1-1, the CDR3 gives the full variable domain: SQTIHQWPATLVQPVGSPLSLECTVEGTSNPNLYWYRQAAGRGLQLLFYSVGIGQISSEVPQNLSASRPQDRQFILSSKKLLLSDSGFYLCAWSGQAGTAFTEAFFGQGTRLTVV.

The J gene is TRBJ2-2, the V gene TRBV19; no clear D gene. Germline V gene lookup returns CDR1 LNHDA and CDR2 SQIVND (reference sequence). Trimming removed 8 bases from V and 10 bases from J, with 14 bases in between. CDR3 length: 12 amino acids. The CDR3 loop reads CASGLLGVELFF. The CDR3 DNA sequence: TGTGCCAGTGGTCTTCTGGGCGTGGAGCTGTTTTTT.

The rearrangement uses TRBV6-6 and TRBJ2-5, with D maybe TRBD1 (6 bases). The CDR3 runs 14 residues. Germline values: CDR1 MNHNY, CDR2 SVGAGI (reference sequence). V was trimmed by 7 bases and J by 5 bases, leaving 17 bases between them. CDR3 coding DNA: TGTGCCAGCACTACAGGGATGGAGTGGGAGACCCAGTACTTC. The encoded protein is CASTTGMEWETQYF.

This chain joins TRBV5-1 and TRBJ2-2; 7 bases line up with TRBD1. Trimming took 3 bases from V and 0 from J; bases not matched to a gene: 5. Germline V CDR1 and CDR2: SGHRS, YFSETQ. The CDR3 consists of 16 residues. This CDR3 reads CASSSGQASNTGELFF. The DNA for the CDR3 is TGCGCCAGCAGCTCAGGACAGGCGTCGAACACCGGGGAGCTGTTTTTT.

Only one count was recorded for this clone. Other DNA sequences within the sample encode an identical CDR3. The rearrangement uses TRBV30 and TRBJ1-5; perhaps TRBD1 as D (6 bases). Trimming cost V 1 base and J 3 bases, with 7 bases left between them. CDR1 and CDR2 from the germline V gene are GTSNPN and SVGIG (reference sequence). This CDR3 has 13 residues. The DNA of the CDR3 is TGTGCCTGGAGTGGGACAGACAATCAGCCCCAGCATTTT. Its translation is CAWSGTDNQPQHF.

The rearrangement joins TRBV6-5 to TRBJ1-1; D not resolved. This CDR3 comprises 13 residues. Per the germline V gene, CDR1 is MNHEY and CDR2 is SVGAGI. The ends were cut back, 5 bases at V and 3 bases at J, with 10 bases in the middle. CDR3 sequence: CASSEVRDTEAFF. The CDR3 bases are TGTGCCAGCAGTGAAGTACGGGACACTGAAGCTTTCTTT.

This CDR3 is CASSSSGELFF. The CDR3, as DNA: TGTGCCAGCAGTAGTAGCGGGGAGCTGTTTTTT. The J gene is TRBJ2-2, the V gene TRBV28; no firm D call. The CDR3 consists of 11 residues. The V and J ends lost 5 bases and 7 bases respectively, with 5 bases between them. From germline, CDR1 is MDHEN and CDR2 SYDVKM.

This rearrangement joins TRBV30 to TRBJ1-1; D perhaps matches TRBD1 (5 bases). CDR1 is GTSNPN, CDR2 SVGIG, per germline (reference sequence). The CDR3 covers 11 residues. The germline V and J ends were trimmed by 3 bases and 6 bases, with 8 bases remaining between them. CDR3 nucleotides: TGTGCCTGGAGCTTCAGGGCTGAAGCTTTCTTT. As protein: CAWSFRAEAFF.

As regards this clone: Mismatch with germline at one junction end may stem from a read error. The chain uses TRBV7-9 and TRBJ1-2, with 9 bases identical to TRBD1. There are 14 residues in the CDR3. Germline values: CDR1 SEHNR, CDR2 FQNEAQ (reference sequence). The CDR3 DNA reads TGTTCCAGCAGCTTAGAACGGACAGGGGATGGCTACACCTTC. Its protein product is CSSSLERTGDGYTF.

This chain links TRBV7-9 with TRBJ2-1; 11 nucleotides match TRBD2. There are 17 residues in the CDR3. Germline assignment: CDR1 SEHNR and CDR2 FQNEAQ (reference sequence). The V and J ends lost 2 bases and 3 bases, in that order; junction bases with no gene match: 6. The CDR3 DNA follows: TGTGCCAGCAGCTTATACAAGACTAGCGGGGTCTACAATGAGCAGTTCTTC. Protein product: CASSLYKTSGVYNEQFF. Using reference TRBV7-9 and TRBJ2-1 for the parts outside the CDR3, the full variable domain is DTGVSQNPRHKITKRGQNVTFRCDPISEHNRLYWYRQTLGQGPEFLTYFQNEAQLEKSRLLSDRFSAERPKGSFSTLEIQRTEQGDSAMYLCASSLYKTSGVYNEQFFGPGTRLTVL.

V usage is TRBV7-2 and J usage is TRBJ2-1; TRBD2 matches 8 bases. The V and J ends lost 6 bases and 0 bases, in that order; junction bases with no gene match: 7. Germline loops: CDR1 SGHTA, CDR2 FQGNSA. CDR3 size: 16 residues. CDR3 region: CASRGGSGISYNEQFF. The DNA for the CDR3 is TGTGCCAGCAGGGGGGGTAGCGGGATCTCCTACAATGAGCAGTTCTTC.

V gene TRBV30 combines with J gene TRBJ1-2; D is perhaps TRBD1 (6 bases). The CDR3 has 12 amino acids. CDR1 is GTSNPN, CDR2 SVGIG, per germline (reference sequence). V was clipped by 5 bases and J by 7 bases, with 14 bases between them. CDR3 in amino acids: CAWATGPRGYTF. Written as DNA, the CDR3 is TGTGCCTGGGCTACAGGGCCACGTGGCTACACCTTC.

This chain joins TRBV13 and TRBJ1-4, with D unclear. Trimming left V 1 base short and J 7 bases short, with 19 bases between. The CDR3 runs to 17 residues. CDR1 PRHDT and CDR2 FYEKMQ come from the germline V gene (reference sequence). CDR3 nucleotide sequence: TGTGCCAGCAGCTTAGAACGTGGAGGTCTCCCTAGTGAAAAACTGTTTTTT. Protein product: CASSLERGGLPSEKLFF.

To note about this clone: A read error may produce the germline difference seen at one junction end. The chain combines TRBV5-1 with TRBJ1-1; D is unclear. CDR3 length: 11 residues. The germline V gene encodes CDR1 SGHRS and CDR2 YFSETQ. CDR3 residues: CASKNEASEAF. CDR3 nucleotides: TGCGCCAGCAAAAATGAGGCATCGGAGGCGTTT.

The chain recombines TRBV7-9 with TRBJ1-2; the D is unclear. V was clipped by 2 bases and J by 1 base, with 5 bases between them. This CDR3 contains 13 residues. CDR1 SEHNR and CDR2 FQNEAQ come from the germline V gene (reference sequence). The CDR3 nucleotides read TGTGCCAGCAGCTTACGACTTAACTATGGCTACACCTTC. This gives the protein CASSLRLNYGYTF.

In its sample, this clone was seen a few times. J is TRBJ1-1 and V is TRBV7-9; 7 bases match TRBD1. Germline CDR1 and CDR2: SEHNR and FQNEAQ (reference sequence). V lost 4 bases and J lost 2; bases outside the gene matches: 10. The CDR3 extends over 16 amino acids. The CDR3 region has the DNA TGTGCCAGCAGCTCACGACAGGGTAAGGGAAACACTGAAGCTTTCTTT. Amino acid sequence: CASSSRQGKGNTEAFF.

The rearrangement joins TRBV15 to TRBJ1-2, with D perhaps matching TRBD1 (5 bases). This CDR3 has 16 amino acids. V was cut by 4 bases and J by 1 base, with 16 bases left in between. Germline V CDR1 and CDR2: LNHNV, YYDKDF (reference sequence). Here the CDR3 reads CATSKNRGSGNYGYTF. DNA for the CDR3: TGTGCCACCAGCAAAAACCGGGGGTCGGGTAACTATGGCTACACCTTC.

The rearrangement joins TRBV7-9 to TRBJ1-3; possibly TRBD1 for D (6 bases). The CDR3 is 15 residues long. The V gene lost 4 bases and the J gene lost 2 bases, with 12 bases spanning the gap. Germline values: CDR1 SEHNR, CDR2 FQNEAQ (reference sequence). CDR3 nucleotide sequence: TGTGCCAGCAGCTACCGAGGACAGCCTGGAAACACCATATATTTT. Its protein product is CASSYRGQPGNTIYF.

J is TRBJ1-6 and V is TRBV7-2; D not resolved. Germline assignment: CDR1 SGHTA and CDR2 FQGNSA. Trimming took 3 bases from V and 9 from J, leaving 6 bases between them. The CDR3 has 12 amino acids. As DNA, the CDR3 is TGTGCCAGCAGCTTCGGAGGTTCACCCCTCCACTTT. Residues: CASSFGGSPLHF.

The chain has TRBV18 and TRBJ1-2; TRBD1 agrees at 7 bases. CDR3 size: 14 residues. CDR1 and CDR2 from the germline V gene are KGHSH and LQKENI. The junction had 2 bases not matched to a gene; V was cut back by 4 bases and J by 0 bases. The CDR3 bases are TGTGCCAGCTCACATGACAGGGCTAACTATGGCTACACCTTC. Its protein product is CASSHDRANYGYTF.

The CDR3 here is CTSSQENRACNQPQHF. In DNA form, the CDR3 reads TGCACCAGCAGCCAAGAAAACAGGGCCTGCAATCAGCCCCAGCATTTT. The V and J genes are TRBV1 and TRBJ1-5; TRBD1 is the table's D call, not checked against the DNA. TRBV1 is termed a pseudogene. This CDR3 is built from 16 residues.

The chain joins TRBV13 to TRBJ2-5; TRBD1 aligns across 8 bases. The ends lost 0 bases at V and 0 bases at J; junction bases unmatched: 6. The CDR3 runs to 17 residues. From germline, CDR1 is PRHDT and CDR2 FYEKMQ (reference sequence). CDR3 sequence: CASSLGQGAGDQETQYF. The CDR3 region has the DNA TGTGCCAGCAGCTTAGGCCAGGGGGCAGGGGACCAAGAGACCCAGTACTTC.

The rearrangement joins TRBV14 to TRBJ2-1; TRBD2 aligns across 7 bases. Germline assignment: CDR1 SGHDN and CDR2 FVKESK. This CDR3 comprises 16 residues. The trim removed 0 bases at V and 1 base at J, leaving 3 bases unmatched. For the CDR3, the DNA is TGTGCCAGCAGCCAAGAGGAACTAGCGTCCTACAATGAGCAGTTCTTC. As protein: CASSQEELASYNEQFF.